A single sample gave rise to the 3 T cell receptor beta chains below, sequenced in a study of cytomegalovirus exposure and HLA in healthy donors. The study ran its PCR with 60 Vbeta and 13 Jbeta primers. Only in-frame clones appear in the TCRdb table, and some are missing; sequencing was by immunoSEQ multiplex PCR. The sample carries some 170,000 clones, 80% to 90% recorded once. Sequenced: PBMCs. Every receptor here comes from a man aged 45 to 65 in good health and CMV-seropositive.

This clone was observed a few times. The V and J genes are TRBV10-3 and TRBJ2-1; tentatively, D is TRBD2 (7 bases). Germline CDR1 ENHRY, CDR2 SYGVKD. The CDR3 has 11 residues. V was pared by 4 bases and J by 12 bases, with 10 bases between. The DNA of the CDR3 is TGTGCCATCAGTGGAAGGGGGGGGCAGTTCTTC. This codes for CAISGRGGQFF.

The rearrangement links TRBV7-3 to TRBJ1-6, with D maybe TRBD1 (6 bases). CDR1 and CDR2 from the germline V gene are SGHTA and FQGTGA. The CDR3 loop spans 13 amino acids. Trimming removed 5 bases from V and 6 bases from J, with 8 bases in between. CDR3 amino acids: CASSPDSNSPLHF. CDR3 DNA: TGTGCCAGCAGCCCGGACAGTAATTCACCCCTCCACTTT. The full variable domain, with the rest looked up from reference TRBV7-3 and TRBJ1-6, is GAGVSQTPSNKVTEKGKYVELRCDPISGHTALYWYRQSLGQGPEFLIYFQGTGAADDSGLPNDRFFAVRPEGSVSTLKIQRTERGDSAVYLCASSPDSNSPLHFGNGTRLTVT.

The chain uses TRBV28 and TRBJ1-5; the match to TRBD1 covers 8 bases. The CDR3 covers 16 residues. Germline V gene lookup returns CDR1 MDHEN and CDR2 SYDVKM. V dropped 4 bases and J dropped 2; count of bases not matched to a gene: 7. CDR3 sequence reads: CASSSDGQGGNQPQHF. The CDR3 region has the DNA TGTGCCAGCAGTTCGGACGGACAGGGAGGCAATCAGCCCCAGCATTTT.